This T cell receptor (gamma chain) is from a study of Vγ9Vδ2 T cells in congenital toxoplasmosis (dated by TCRdb to the early 2020s). For context, the study as a whole: Congenital toxoplasmosis was diagnosed using IgG, IgM and IgA serology, Western blot and an in-house interferon-gamma release assay. Gamma and delta chain CDR3 repertoires of sorted blood gammadelta T cells were compared between congenitally T. gondii-infected and uninfected infants. Infant repertoires were sequenced at 2 months after birth and at 1 year of age. At 2 months, TCR sequencing included roughly five infected and approximately nine uninfected infants, and at 1 year it included 3 infected and 4 uninfected infants.

Concerning this clone itself: Its antigen target is currently unknown. This likely stems from a read error, as it lies one base from a far larger clone.

On the study overall, not on this receptor specifically: Germline-encoded fetal-type TRDV2 CDR3 sequences seemed more prevalent in infected than uninfected 2-month-old infants, suggesting an in utero expansion footprint. Both infected and uninfected infants showed high prevalence of a public TRGV9 clonotype. Repertoire differences between infected and uninfected infants were less clear at 1 year of age than at 2 months. At 2 months, infected infants appeared to have fewer N additions in TRGV9 and TRDV2 CDR3s than uninfected infants, particularly in TRDV2-TRDJ1 sequences. Two months was the earliest age with enough suitable sample material for TCR repertoire analysis, so newborn repertoires were not sequenced.

Template-switch reverse transcription with SuperScript II was used to generate cDNA, with TRGC- and TRDC-specific primers combined in a single tube. The TRGC primer was designed for binding to both the TRGC1 and TRGC2 constant genes. TRG and TRD amplification used the KAPA Real-Time Library Amplification Kit, with AMPure XP bead purification between steps. Index PCR with the Nextera XT Index Kit was used to attach Illumina sequencing adapters. An Illumina MiSeq running the V2 300 kit was used to sequence the TRG and TRD amplicons, producing 150 bp paired-end reads. As for the authors' bioinformatics: Before further analysis, read quality was checked using FastQC version 0.11.8. Reads were aligned to GenBank TRG or TRD reference genes, and CDR3 sequences were built with MiXCR version 3.0.3. MiXCR defaults were kept, except that TRDD gene segments were assembled using 3 rather than 5 consecutive nucleotides. N additions, CDR3 length, J segment length and clonotype sharing between samples were all calculated using VDJtools version 1.2.1. Out-of-frame CDR3 sequences and those containing stop codons were excluded from analysis. To look for overlap, the infant repertoires were checked against previously published Vgamma9Vdelta2 repertoires from fetal, cord blood and adult blood. TCRdb called clones afresh from the public reads with CATT; identical DNA rows were later merged. The V and J calls shown here were made by TCRdb, not taken from the authors' results. The sample table lists 400 or so gamma-chain clones, about a fifth of them with a count of one. Under 50% of the sample rests with the top ten.

CDR1 and CDR2 (EGSTGY, YDSYTSSV) derive from the germline V gene. There are 10 amino acids in the CDR3, from cysteine to phenylalanine inclusive. Of the read, only the CDR3 DNA is kept; its 30 bases are in frame from base 1. The same treatment, consisting of spiramycin and/or pyrimethamine plus sulfadiazine plus folinic acid, was given to the mothers of both infected and uninfected infants. Every infant, whether infected or uninfected, was delivered at term, after more than 37 weeks of gestation. About 0.96 mL of blood was processed into PBMCs by Lymphoprep gradient centrifugation, after which the PBMCs were cryopreserved in liquid nitrogen and shipped to Belgium. After thawing, the PBMCs were labeled with Zombie NIR viability dye and stained with antibodies against CD3, TCR gammadelta, Vgamma9 and Vdelta2. Sorting of CD3+ TCRgammadelta+ T cells was performed on a FACSAria III, with a mean purity of approximately 98%. The RNeasy Micro Kit was used to isolate RNA from approximately 9,500 sorted gammadelta T cells per sample. Infants were born to mothers enrolled with primary T. gondii infection during pregnancy. Peripheral blood was collected from the infants at an outpatient microbiology and virology center in Pavia, Italy.

This sequence was found in a child under 10 years old born to a mother with Toxoplasma gondii infection during pregnancy, either congenitally infected or uninfected (not recorded which). Sequencing was done on a sample of gamma-delta T cells from blood. The receptor chain draws on TRGV4 and TRGJ1 or TRGJ2. In nucleotide form, the sequence is TGTGCCGCCTGGGATGGTAAGAAACTCTTT. It specifies CAAWDGKKLF.